What follows describes a single T cell receptor (beta chain). Its antigen remains unidentified. The record originates from a study of T cell responses to AZD1222 COVID-19 vaccine. The study, taken as a whole, reports: White British people made up most donors, females outnumbered males, and clonal diversity was possibly underestimated.

Sequencing used immunoSEQ multiplex PCR; TCRdb keeps in-frame clones, though not all of them. Seen here are some 150,000 clones, 94% observed once, and the top ten hold roughly 1.2%. Per germline, CDR1 SGHRS and CDR2 YFSETQ. Trimming left V 10 bases short and J 15 bases short, with 26 bases between. The CDR3 is made up of 13 amino acids. This chain connects TRBV5-1 to TRBJ2-1; D may be TRBD2 (6 bases). The TCR originated in an adult in good health. Sequences were derived from peripheral blood, sampled on day 0 of AZD1222 vaccination. CDR3 protein: CASRDFLGGKTFF. The CDR3 DNA reads as TGCGCCTCCCGGGACTTCCTAGGAGGGAAGACGTTCTTC.